These 4 T cell receptor beta chains share one sample of origin, sequenced in a study of Graves' ophthalmopathy and Graves' hyperthyroidism. As the template, RNA transcripts were used to amplify TCR beta CDR3 regions. HTBI primers were employed in first-round RT-PCR, then a second-round multiplex PCR followed. TCRdb re-analysed the multiplex PCR reads in MiXCR, keeping a single row per CDR3 protein. This table has hundreds of thousands of distinct CDR3 sequences, over 20% appearing once. The source material was peripheral blood. The receptors come from a woman aged 18-35 years with stable Graves' hyperthyroidism. Some clones in this sample may be carry-over from other donors' samples.

Ten or more counts support this clonotype. The chain links TRBV13 to TRBJ2-7; D gene ambiguous. Trimming cost V 5 bases and J 3 bases, with 11 bases left between them. CDR1 and CDR2 from the germline V gene are PRHDT and FYEKMQ (reference sequence). The CDR3 totals 13 residues. CDR3 region: CASSIDTVYEQYF. The CDR3 DNA reads as TGTGCCAGCAGCATAGATACGGTCTACGAGCAGTACTTC. Using reference TRBV13 and TRBJ2-7 for the parts outside the CDR3, the full variable domain is AAGVIQSPRHLIKEKRETATLKCYPIPRHDTVYWYQQGPGQDPQFLISFYEKMQSDKGSIPDRFSAQQFSDYHSELNMSSLELGDSALYFCASSIDTVYEQYFGPGTRLTVT.

This clonotype was detected many times. The V call is TRBV7-3, the J call TRBJ1-1, with D uncertain. The germline V gene encodes CDR1 SGHTA and CDR2 FQGTGA. This CDR3 has 16 residues. V was trimmed by 6 bases and J by 3 bases, leaving 20 bases between them. Here the CDR3 reads CASSRLAPKGDTEAFF. CDR3 DNA sequence: TGTGCCAGCAGTAGGTTGGCGCCAAAAGGAGACACTGAAGCTTTCTTT. Full variable domain (rest looked up from reference TRBV7-3 and TRBJ1-1): GAGVSQTPSNKVTEKGKYVELRCDPISGHTALYWYRQSLGQGPEFLIYFQGTGAADDSGLPNDRFFAVRPEGSVSTLKIQRTERGDSAVYLCASSRLAPKGDTEAFFGQGTRLTVV.

In its sample, this clonotype was seen many times. The CDR3 region has the DNA TGCGCCAGCGGGACAGGGGATCAGCCCCAGCATTTT. Its translation: CASGTGDQPQHF. The J gene is TRBJ1-5, the V gene TRBV10-1; 10 bases map to TRBD1. V gave up 8 bases and J gave up 5 bases; unmatched junction bases: 0. Germline V gene data show CDR1 as WNHNN and CDR2 as SYGVQD (reference sequence). This CDR3 spans 12 amino acids.

This chain joins TRBV6-1 and TRBJ1-3; D is undetermined. With 4 bases removed from V and 0 bases from J, the gap between germline ends came to 10 bases. CDR3 length: 15 residues. Germline CDR1 MNHNS, CDR2 SASEGT. The CDR3 DNA reads TGTGCCAGCAGTGGTCTTAGTCACTCTGGAAACACCATATATTTT. It specifies CASSGLSHSGNTIYF.